Here is one T cell receptor (beta chain) with its context. The entry originates in a study of blood T cell repertoires in COVID-19. Study information: In each case, the material was cDNA or gDNA derived from T cells, B-cell-depleted T cells, or PBMCs.

In the original processing: Amplification with reference gene primers provided the estimates of nucleated cell counts. Clones were read by immunoSEQ multiplex PCR, and TCRdb kept only the in-frame ones, dropping some. From that table come the V and J calls and clone size; the DNA was used to work out D and trimming. The sample includes 120,000 to 150,000 clones, roughly 79% seen only once; the top ten take roughly 8.4%. What was sequenced was peripheral blood. This sequence originates from a human donor with acute or convalescent COVID-19. The donor label of this sample is uncertain.

The CDR3 region has the DNA TGTGCCAGTAGTATGACAGGGGGTAAGGCGAGCAATCAGCCCCAGCATTTT. This sequence encodes CASSMTGGKASNQPQHF. The chain recombines TRBV19 with TRBJ1-5; TRBD1 matches 9 bases. V lost 3 bases, J lost 1 base, and 7 bases stayed unmatched. The germline V gene encodes CDR1 LNHDA and CDR2 SQIVND (reference sequence). CDR3 length: 17 residues. The variable domain in full, with the rest retrieved from reference TRBV19 and TRBJ1-5, is DGGITQSPKYLFRKEGQNVTLSCEQNLNHDAMYWYRQDPGQGLRLIYYSQIVNDFQKGDIAEGYSVSREKKESFPLTVTSAQKNPTAFYLCASSMTGGKASNQPQHFGDGTRLSIL.